Below are 17 T cell receptor beta chains sequenced from a single sample in a study of shared clonotypes between healthy human individuals. Some clones are missing from TCRdb's copy, which holds only in-frame ones; the method was immunoSEQ multiplex PCR. The sample carries around 1.1 million clones, approximately 80% recorded once. The sequencing input was memory CD4+ T cells from PBMCs. The subset: CD45RA-negative fraction. These TCRs come from a man in his late teens or twenties in good health. Some clones in this sample may be carry-over from other donors' samples.

The chain carries TRBV27 and TRBJ2-7, with 14 bases aligning to TRBD2. Germline-derived CDR1 and CDR2 are MNHEY and SMNVEV (reference sequence). The CDR3 sequence is 17 residues long. V trimming: 4 bases; J trimming: 0 bases; junction bases outside the gene matches: 5. The CDR3 sequence: CASSWRLAGGLSYEQYF. CDR3 in DNA: TGTGCCAGCAGTTGGAGACTAGCGGGAGGGCTCTCCTACGAGCAGTACTTC.

This rearrangement joins TRBV18 to TRBJ1-2; tentatively, D is TRBD1 (6 bases). This CDR3 has 12 amino acids. Trimming took 1 base from V and 7 from J, leaving 7 bases between them. CDR1 and CDR2 (germline): KGHSH, LQKENI. CDR3 nucleotides: TGTGCCAGCTCACCACTGGGGGCTGGCTACACCTTC. Translation gives CASSPLGAGYTF.

The genes are TRBV18 and TRBJ1-1; possibly TRBD1 for D (5 bases). This CDR3 region has 15 residues. Germline loops: CDR1 KGHSH, CDR2 LQKENI. V was pared by 4 bases and J by 0 bases, with 12 bases between. CDR3: CASSRQQEMNTEAFF. The CDR3 DNA is TGTGCCAGCTCACGACAACAGGAAATGAACACTGAAGCTTTCTTT.

The chain has TRBV28 and TRBJ1-1; weak D call: TRBD1 (6 bases). This CDR3 has 13 residues. V dropped 8 bases and J dropped 2 bases, with 12 bases sitting between them. The V gene's germline CDR1 is MDHEN and CDR2 SYDVKM. The chain's CDR3 is CASVAGGNTEAFF. In DNA, the CDR3 is TGTGCCAGCGTCGCGGGGGGCAACACTGAAGCTTTCTTT.

The chain recombines TRBV28 with TRBJ2-6; D remains ambiguous. V was cut by 7 bases and J by 0 bases, with 7 bases left in between. The V gene's germline CDR1 is MDHEN and CDR2 SYDVKM. CDR3 size: 14 residues. The CDR3 coding sequence is TGTGCCAGCACCCCGGGCTCTGGGGCCAACGTCCTGACTTTC. Translation: CASTPGSGANVLTF.

This clone was counted between two and nine times. The genes are TRBV7-3 and TRBJ2-2; no reliable D call. The germline gives CDR1 SGHTA, CDR2 FQGTGA. This CDR3 region has 14 residues. The V and J ends lost 2 bases and 0 bases respectively, with 4 bases between them. The DNA for the CDR3 is TGTGCCAGCAGCTTAGCTCCGAACACCGGGGAGCTGTTTTTT. Protein sequence: CASSLAPNTGELFF.

Regarding this clone: One junction end does not reproduce the germline sequence, and a read error may be involved. The V gene is TRBV15, the J gene TRBJ2-3; D remains ambiguous. Per the germline V gene, CDR1 is LNHNV and CDR2 is YYDKDF (reference sequence). CDR3 length: 11 residues. CDR3 loop: CATSGDDTQYF. DNA of the CDR3: TGTGCCACCAGCGGAGACGATACGCAGTATTTT.

The genes are TRBV28 and TRBJ1-2, with a tentative D call TRBD1 (6 bases). CDR1 and CDR2 from the germline V gene are MDHEN and SYDVKM. The CDR3 loop spans 15 amino acids. V was cut by 6 bases and J by 4 bases, with 18 bases left in between. CDR3 sequence reads: CASRPSGATGYGYTF. The DNA of the CDR3 is TGTGCCAGCAGGCCCTCGGGGGCGACGGGCTATGGCTACACCTTC.

The rearrangement links TRBV7-2 to TRBJ1-1, with TRBD1 identical over 8 bases. This CDR3 contains 15 residues. J was trimmed by 0 bases and V by 5 bases; bases with no gene match: 5. CDR1 and CDR2 (germline): SGHTA, FQGNSA. The DNA for the CDR3 is TGTGCCAGCAGCCCCCGACAGGGGATGAACACTGAAGCTTTCTTT. Residues: CASSPRQGMNTEAFF.

The rearrangement uses TRBV28 and TRBJ2-3, with 12 bases matching TRBD2. The CDR3 contains 18 residues. Germline V gene sequence: CDR1 MDHEN, CDR2 SYDVKM. V lost 4 bases to trimming and J lost 0 bases; unmatched junction nucleotides: 8. The CDR3 DNA is TGTGCCAGCAGTTCCCCTAGCGGGAGGGCCACTAGCACAGATACGCAGTATTTT. This codes for CASSSPSGRATSTDTQYF.

The V call is TRBV30, the J call TRBJ2-5; 12 positions match TRBD2. With the DNA end fitting TRBJ2-7 better, the J assignment may be wrong. This CDR3 comprises 15 residues. The V gene's germline CDR1 is GTSNPN and CDR2 SVGIG (reference sequence). The CDR3 here is CAWSVLRLAGVEQYF. CDR3 sequence (DNA): TGTGCCTGGAGTGTCTTGAGACTAGCGGGAGTCGAGCAGTACTTC.

The chain couples TRBV27 to TRBJ2-3; a possible D gene is TRBD2 (6 bases). V gave up 6 bases and J gave up 5 bases, with 9 bases separating them. The CDR3 length is 12 residues. Germline assignment: CDR1 MNHEY and CDR2 SMNVEV (reference sequence). The CDR3 loop reads CASSGGVDTQYF. CDR3 sequence (DNA): TGTGCCAGCAGCGGAGGGGTAGATACGCAGTATTTT.

The table lists this clone with a few counts. One end of the junction does not line up with germline, which may come from a read error. The V and J genes are TRBV28 and TRBJ1-2; no reliable D call. Germline V gene sequence: CDR1 MDHEN, CDR2 SYDVKM. This CDR3 has 11 amino acids. Written as DNA, the CDR3 is TGTGCCAACAGTTCCCAGTTGGGCTACACCTTC. It translates to CANSSQLGYTF.

This clone was recorded at least ten times. The chain uses TRBV28 and TRBJ2-5; 8 bases line up with TRBD1. This CDR3 spans 13 amino acids. The J segment lost 3 bases and the V segment lost 4 bases, leaving 1 base of the junction unmatched. Looked up from germline, CDR1 is MDHEN and CDR2 is SYDVKM. The CDR3 loop is CASSSTGEETQYF. In DNA, the CDR3 is TGTGCCAGCAGTTCGACAGGGGAAGAGACCCAGTACTTC.

This clone has only one observation. The chain recombines TRBV18 with TRBJ2-3, with D possibly matching TRBD2 (6 bases). Germline CDR1 and CDR2: KGHSH and LQKENI. The ends were cut back, 6 bases at V and 2 bases at J, with 9 bases in the middle. This CDR3 contains 13 residues. The CDR3, as DNA: TGTGCCAGCTCGGGGGACTCCACAGATACGCAGTATTTT. Translation: CASSGDSTDTQYF.

In this sample, this clone turned up once. This rearrangement joins TRBV6-5 to TRBJ2-7, with 11 bases fitting TRBD2. Looked up from germline, CDR1 is MNHEY and CDR2 is SVGAGI. This CDR3 comprises 16 residues. The V and J ends lost 4 bases and 0 bases, in that order; junction bases with no gene match: 5. CDR3 amino acids: CASSLFGTSGSYEQYF. CDR3 nucleotide sequence: TGTGCCAGCAGTTTATTCGGGACTAGCGGCTCCTACGAGCAGTACTTC.

The chain employs TRBV19 and TRBJ2-7; 11 positions match TRBD2. This CDR3 is built from 19 residues. Trimming cost V 6 bases and J 2 bases; bases outside gene matches: 18. CDR1 LNHDA and CDR2 SQIVND come from the germline V gene (reference sequence). This chain's CDR3 is CASSPSQGWGLAATYEQYF. As DNA, the CDR3 is TGTGCCAGTAGCCCATCCCAGGGTTGGGGACTAGCGGCCACCTACGAGCAGTACTTC.